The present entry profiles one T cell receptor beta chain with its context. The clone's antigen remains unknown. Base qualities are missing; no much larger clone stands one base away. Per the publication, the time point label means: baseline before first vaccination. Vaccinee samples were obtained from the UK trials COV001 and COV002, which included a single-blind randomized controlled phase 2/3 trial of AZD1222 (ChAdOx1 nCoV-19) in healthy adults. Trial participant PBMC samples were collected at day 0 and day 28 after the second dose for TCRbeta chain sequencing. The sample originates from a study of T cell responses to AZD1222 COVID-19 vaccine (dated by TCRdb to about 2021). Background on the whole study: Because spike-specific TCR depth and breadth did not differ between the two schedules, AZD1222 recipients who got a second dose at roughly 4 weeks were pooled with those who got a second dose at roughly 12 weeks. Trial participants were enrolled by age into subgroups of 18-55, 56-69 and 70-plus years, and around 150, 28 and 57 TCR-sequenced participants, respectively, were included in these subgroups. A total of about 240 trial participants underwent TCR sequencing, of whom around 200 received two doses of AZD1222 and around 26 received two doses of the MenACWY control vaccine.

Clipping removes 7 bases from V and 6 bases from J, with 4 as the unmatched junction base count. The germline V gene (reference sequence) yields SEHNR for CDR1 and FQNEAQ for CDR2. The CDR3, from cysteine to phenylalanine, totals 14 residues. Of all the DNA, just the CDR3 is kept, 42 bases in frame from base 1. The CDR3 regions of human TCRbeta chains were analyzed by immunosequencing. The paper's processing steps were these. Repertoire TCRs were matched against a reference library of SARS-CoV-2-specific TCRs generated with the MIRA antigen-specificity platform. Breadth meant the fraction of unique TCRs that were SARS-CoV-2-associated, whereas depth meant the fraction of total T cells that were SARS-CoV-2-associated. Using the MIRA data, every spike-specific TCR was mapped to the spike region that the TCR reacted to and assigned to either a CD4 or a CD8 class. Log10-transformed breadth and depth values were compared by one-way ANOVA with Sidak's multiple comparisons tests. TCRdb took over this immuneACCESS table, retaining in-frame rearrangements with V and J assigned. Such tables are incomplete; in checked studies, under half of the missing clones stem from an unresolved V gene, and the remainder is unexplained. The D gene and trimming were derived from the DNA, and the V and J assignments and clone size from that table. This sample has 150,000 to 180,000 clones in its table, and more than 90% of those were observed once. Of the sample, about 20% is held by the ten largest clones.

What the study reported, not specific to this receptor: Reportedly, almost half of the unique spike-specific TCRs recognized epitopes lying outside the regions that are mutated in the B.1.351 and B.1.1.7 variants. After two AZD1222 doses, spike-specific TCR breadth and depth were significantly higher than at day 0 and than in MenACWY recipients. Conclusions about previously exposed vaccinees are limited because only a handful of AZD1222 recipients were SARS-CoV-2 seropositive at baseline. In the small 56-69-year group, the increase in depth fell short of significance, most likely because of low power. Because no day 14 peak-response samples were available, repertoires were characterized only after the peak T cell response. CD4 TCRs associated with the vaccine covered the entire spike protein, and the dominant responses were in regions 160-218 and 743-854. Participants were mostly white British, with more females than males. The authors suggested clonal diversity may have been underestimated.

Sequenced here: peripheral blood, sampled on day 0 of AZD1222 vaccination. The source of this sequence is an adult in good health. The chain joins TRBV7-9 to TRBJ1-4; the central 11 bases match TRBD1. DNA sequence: TGTGCCAGCAAGCGGGGACAGGGGGATGAAAAACTGTTTTTT. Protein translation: CASKRGQGDEKLFF.